This TCR beta chain was profiled in a study of cytomegalovirus exposure and HLA in healthy donors. Study-level background: The 130 or so validation repertoires and the approximately 690 first-cohort repertoires shared a platform, a later analysis reported. Study findings and constraints: The study put 150 to 200 TCR beta chains on its list as cytomegalovirus-associated.

Trimming left V 0 bases short and J 1 base short, with 10 bases between. Germline V lookup: CDR1 SGHRS, CDR2 YFSETQ. The CDR3 has 16 residues. While the first cohort had some 700 subjects, the donors belonged to the separate validation cohort of about 120 subjects. Turning to this clone: The antigen remains undetermined.

Assay used: immunoSEQ multiplex PCR; TCRdb lists only in-frame clones, some missing. This table has around 240,000 clones, around 87% appearing once. V and J are TRBV5-1 and TRBJ2-2, with D tentatively TRBD2 (6 bases). This TCR came from a woman under 30 in good health and CMV-seronegative. Sequencing was carried out using PBMCs. The CDR3 coding sequence is TGCGCCAGCAGCTTGGAGGGGAGGCAGAACACCGGGGAGCTGTTTTTT. This encodes CASSLEGRQNTGELFF.